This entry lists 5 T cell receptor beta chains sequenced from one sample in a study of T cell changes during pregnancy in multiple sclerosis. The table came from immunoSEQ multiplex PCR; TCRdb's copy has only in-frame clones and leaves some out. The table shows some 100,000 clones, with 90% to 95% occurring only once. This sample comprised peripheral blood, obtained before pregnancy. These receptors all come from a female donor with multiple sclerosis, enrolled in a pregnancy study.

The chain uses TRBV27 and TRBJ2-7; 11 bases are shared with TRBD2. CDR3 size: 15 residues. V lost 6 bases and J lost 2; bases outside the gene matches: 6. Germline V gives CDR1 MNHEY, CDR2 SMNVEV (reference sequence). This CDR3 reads CASSTLSGRAYEQYF. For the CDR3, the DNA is TGTGCCAGCAGCACACTTAGCGGGAGGGCCTACGAGCAGTACTTC.

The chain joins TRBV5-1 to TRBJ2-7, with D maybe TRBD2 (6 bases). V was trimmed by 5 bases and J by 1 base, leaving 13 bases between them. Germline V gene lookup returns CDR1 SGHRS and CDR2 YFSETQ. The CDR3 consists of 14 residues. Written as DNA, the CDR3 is TGCGCCAGCAGTCATGGGGGGTTGTCCTACGAGCAGTACTTC. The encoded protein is CASSHGGLSYEQYF.

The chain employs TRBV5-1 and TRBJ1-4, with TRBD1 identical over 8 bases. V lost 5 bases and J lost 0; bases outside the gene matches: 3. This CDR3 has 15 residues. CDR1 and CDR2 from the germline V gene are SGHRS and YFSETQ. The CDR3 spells CASRPTGATNEKLFF. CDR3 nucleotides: TGCGCCAGCAGACCGACAGGGGCAACTAATGAAAAACTGTTTTTT.

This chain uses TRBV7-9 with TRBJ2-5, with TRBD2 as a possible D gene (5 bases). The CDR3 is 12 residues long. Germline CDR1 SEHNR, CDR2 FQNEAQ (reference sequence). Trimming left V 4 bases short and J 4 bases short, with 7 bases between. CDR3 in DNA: TGTGCCAGCAGCTATGAGGGAGAGACCCAGTACTTC. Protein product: CASSYEGETQYF.

The CDR3 DNA reads TGTGCCAGCAGCTTGGGACAATCCTACAATGAGCAGTTCTTC. This translates into CASSLGQSYNEQFF. V usage is TRBV7-9 and J usage is TRBJ2-1, with D tentatively TRBD1 (6 bases). The germline V and J ends were trimmed by 3 bases and 1 base, with 7 bases remaining between them. Germline-derived CDR1 and CDR2 are SEHNR and FQNEAQ (reference sequence). This CDR3 is 14 amino acids long.